The clone carrying this T cell receptor (beta chain) has a single count. The germline gives CDR1 LNHDA, CDR2 SQIVND (reference sequence). The CDR3 runs to 17 residues. V was clipped by 7 bases and J by 0 bases; unmatched bases: 14. The data were obtained in a study of blood T cell repertoires in COVID-19. In the source study's methods: It was from reference gene primer amplification that nucleated cell counts were estimated. Profiled with immunoSEQ multiplex PCR; TCRdb holds only in-frame clones, not every one. Clonal size and the V and J genes are those of that table, whereas D and trimming came from the DNA. The repertoire has about 80,000 clones, approximately 88% of them found once; the top ten carry about 7%.

The sequencing input was peripheral blood. The sequence was obtained from a woman aged 80 or over with acute or convalescent COVID-19. The rearrangement joins TRBV19 to TRBJ1-1, with 7 bases lining up with TRBD1. The CDR3 loop reads CASIRQQTGNMNTEAFF. The CDR3 DNA follows: TGTGCCAGTATCCGACAGCAGACAGGGAACATGAACACTGAAGCTTTCTTT.